What follows describes a single TCR beta chain. The germline gives CDR1 SGHTA, CDR2 FQGTGA. The J segment lost 4 bases and the V segment lost 1 base, leaving 11 bases of the junction unmatched. The CDR3 covers 17 residues. This sample is part of a study of blood T cell repertoires in COVID-19. Study background: Acute-phase and convalescent COVID-19 samples originated in the United States, Italy and Spain. From T cells, B-cell-depleted T cells, or PBMCs came the material, which was cDNA or gDNA.

Per the authors' pipeline: Reference gene primer amplification gave nucleated cell count estimates. Sequencing used immunoSEQ multiplex PCR; TCRdb keeps in-frame clones, though not all of them. The DNA was the basis for D and trimming; V, J and clone size are from that table. This sample has roughly 78,000 clones, with about nine tenths found just once. The sequence came from a woman aged 60-75 years with acute or convalescent COVID-19. V usage is TRBV7-3 and J usage is TRBJ2-3; 7 nucleotides match TRBD2. What was sequenced was peripheral blood. The CDR3 here is CASSLKASASGPDTQYF. The DNA of the CDR3 is TGTGCCAGCAGCTTAAAAGCTTCGGCTAGCGGTCCAGATACGCAGTATTTT. Together with reference TRBV7-3 and TRBJ2-3, the CDR3 gives the full variable domain: GAGVSQTPSNKVTEKGKYVELRCDPISGHTALYWYRQSLGQGPEFLIYFQGTGAADDSGLPNDRFFAVRPEGSVSTLKIQRTERGDSAVYLCASSLKASASGPDTQYFGPGTRLTVL.